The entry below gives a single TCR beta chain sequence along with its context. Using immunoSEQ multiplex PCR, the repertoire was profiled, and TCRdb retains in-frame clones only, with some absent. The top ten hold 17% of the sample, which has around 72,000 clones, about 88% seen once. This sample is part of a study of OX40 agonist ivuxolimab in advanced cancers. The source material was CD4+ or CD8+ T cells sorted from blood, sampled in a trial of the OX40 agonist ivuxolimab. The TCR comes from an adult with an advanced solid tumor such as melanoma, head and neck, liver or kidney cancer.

The DNA for the CDR3 is TGTGCCAGCAGCGCTAATCGCGGGAGTTTTTACGAGCAGTACTTC. Its protein is CASSANRGSFYEQYF. The chain combines TRBV2 with TRBJ2-7; 7 bases align to TRBD2. Germline values: CDR1 SNHLY, CDR2 FYNNEI. The CDR3 length is 15 residues. The J segment lost 4 bases and the V segment lost 6 bases, leaving 12 bases of the junction unmatched.